One and the same sample provided the 14 T cell receptor beta chains below, sequenced in a study of blood T cells in healthy people across ages. Together with a sample-barcoded 5' primer, a J-beta primer mix was included in a second PCR lasting about 7 to 12 cycles. TCRdb ran MiXCR on the 5' RACE reads and lists one entry per CDR3 protein. Here the sample spans 700,000 or so distinct CDR3 sequences, 20% to 25% being singletons. Sequencing was done on a sample of blood. The receptor source for this set is a man between 65 and 79 years old in good health.

This clonotype was recorded a few times. The chain is built from TRBV5-1 and TRBJ1-1; D possibly corresponds to TRBD1 (6 bases). The CDR3 sequence is 16 residues long. CDR1 is SGHRS, CDR2 YFSETQ, per germline. Trimming shortened V by 5 bases and J by 6 bases, and 23 bases separated the two germline ends. CDR3 in amino acids: CASRPGDFWGMAEAFF. Here the CDR3 DNA reads TGCGCCAGCAGGCCAGGGGACTTCTGGGGGATGGCTGAAGCTTTCTTT.

Ten or more counts support this clonotype. This sequence joins TRBV12-3 or TRBV12-4 and TRBJ1-2; the D gene is possibly TRBD1 (5 bases). Trimming stripped 6 bases from V and 7 bases from J, with 18 bases between. This CDR3 region has 14 residues. CDR3 amino acids: CASRFEGPGFGYTF. The CDR3 DNA reads as TGTGCCAGCAGGTTCGAGGGGCCAGGGTTTGGCTACACCTTC.

This clonotype occurred many times. J is TRBJ2-1 and V is TRBV9; 8 nucleotides agree with TRBD2. Per the germline V gene, CDR1 is SGDLS and CDR2 is YYNGEE. CDR3 size: 15 residues. The V and J ends lost 0 bases and 7 bases, in that order; junction bases with no gene match: 6. CDR3 protein: CASSVGERGKNEQFF. The CDR3 coding sequence is TGTGCCAGCAGCGTAGGGGAGCGGGGGAAGAATGAGCAGTTCTTC.

This clonotype was observed a few times. V gene TRBV7-8 combines with J gene TRBJ2-3, with 7 bases lining up with TRBD2. The CDR3 runs to 16 residues. The germline CDR1 and CDR2 sequences are SGHVS and FQNEAQ. The trim removed 4 bases at V and 1 base at J, leaving 8 bases unmatched. The CDR3 bases are TGTGCCAGCAGCTCTAAGACGAGCGGGGGCACAGATACGCAGTATTTT. It specifies CASSSKTSGGTDTQYF.

This clonotype occurred a few times. The rearrangement joins TRBV15 to TRBJ1-3; 7 nucleotides line up with TRBD1. The V gene end was trimmed by 0 bases and the J gene end by 1 base; junction bases not matched to a gene: 9. Germline CDR1 is LNHNV and CDR2 is YYDKDF (reference sequence). This CDR3 has 18 residues. The CDR3 here is CATSREASTGSSGNTIYF. The CDR3 bases are TGTGCCACCAGCAGAGAAGCTTCGACAGGGTCATCTGGAAACACCATATATTTT.

The chain combines TRBV6-6 with TRBJ2-4, with 8 bases lining up with TRBD1. Germline-derived CDR1 and CDR2 are MNHNY and SVGAGI (reference sequence). J was trimmed by 4 bases and V by 2 bases; bases with no gene match: 7. The CDR3 runs to 16 residues. The CDR3 bases are TGTGCCAGCAGTTACCCCGGACAGGGTCGAAAAAACATTCAGTACTTC. Translated, it gives CASSYPGQGRKNIQYF.

This CDR3 reads CASSKQGTYEQYF. Here the CDR3 DNA reads TGTGCCAGCTCAAAGCAAGGTACCTACGAGCAGTACTTC. The chain couples TRBV18 to TRBJ2-7, with D unclear. CDR1 is KGHSH, CDR2 LQKENI, per germline. V lost 5 bases, J lost 2 bases, and 10 bases lay in between. The CDR3 length is 13 residues. Together with reference TRBV18 and TRBJ2-7, the CDR3 gives the full variable domain: NAGVMQNPRHLVRRRGQEARLRCSPMKGHSHVYWYRQLPEEGLKFMVYLQKENIIDESGMPKERFSAEFPKEGPSILRIQQVVRGDSAAYFCASSKQGTYEQYFGPGTRLTVT.

V and J are TRBV6-5 and TRBJ1-1; 7 bases are shared with TRBD1. The CDR3 runs 14 residues. CDR1 is MNHEY and CDR2 is SVGAGI in the germline V gene. Germline trimming cut 4 bases from V and 2 bases from J; bases unmatched to any gene: 4. This CDR3 reads CASSWGQHNTEAFF. In DNA form, the CDR3 reads TGTGCCAGCAGTTGGGGACAGCACAACACTGAAGCTTTCTTT.

The chain combines TRBV12-3 or TRBV12-4 with TRBJ1-2; D is unclear. Trimming cost V 8 bases and J 1 base, with 11 bases left between them. The CDR3 runs 13 residues. The CDR3 here is CASGPLINYGYTF. CDR3 DNA sequence: TGTGCCAGCGGCCCGTTGATTAACTATGGCTACACCTTC.

The rearrangement uses TRBV2 and TRBJ2-2; D is possibly TRBD2 (5 bases). CDR3 length equals 12 residues. Germline loops: CDR1 SNHLY, CDR2 FYNNEI. V lost 7 bases and J 8 bases, leaving 11 bases between the germline ends. The CDR3 loop reads CASNGIGGELFF. The CDR3 nucleotides read TGTGCCAGCAACGGGATCGGAGGGGAGCTGTTTTTT.

V gene TRBV6-1 combines with J gene TRBJ1-1; unclear D gene. The CDR3 is 15 residues long. The germline CDR1 and CDR2 sequences are MNHNS and SASEGT. Trimming took 0 bases from V and 0 from J, leaving 8 bases between them. The CDR3 coding sequence is TGTGCCAGCAGTGAAGCTCGGATGATGAACACTGAAGCTTTCTTT. Encoded protein: CASSEARMMNTEAFF.

This clonotype came up a few times. A read error may explain this, as a much larger clone is one base away. The J gene is TRBJ2-3, the V gene TRBV12-3 or TRBV12-4; 16 bases agree with TRBD2. The CDR3 length is 19 residues. The CDR3 sequence: CANSQVPGLAGGPTDTQYF. In nucleotides, the CDR3 is TGTGCCAACAGTCAAGTCCCGGGACTAGCGGGAGGGCCCACAGATACGCAGTATTTT.

This clonotype was detected a few times. V is TRBV5-4 and J is TRBJ2-5; D gene uncertain. The closer fit of TRBJ2-7 to the DNA end suggests the J call may be wrong. This CDR3 spans 14 amino acids. CDR1 SGHNT and CDR2 YYREEE come from the germline V gene (reference sequence). The CDR3 region is CASSLESFSYEQYF. CDR3 in DNA: TGTGCCAGCAGCTTGGAGTCTTTCTCCTACGAGCAGTACTTC.

This clonotype is a singleton in its sample. Here the CDR3 omits its conserved ending phenylalanine or tryptophan, so a read error is the likely source. The chain carries TRBV15 and TRBJ1-2; weak D call: TRBD1 (6 bases). Trimming took 0 bases from V and 4 from J, leaving 12 bases between them. Germline assignment: CDR1 LNHNV and CDR2 YYDKDF (reference sequence). This CDR3 region has 15 residues. The CDR3 loop is CATSRDSTGPYGYTL. In DNA form, the CDR3 reads TGTGCCACCAGCAGAGATTCGACAGGACCCTATGGCTACACCCTC.